These T cell receptor beta chains were read from a single sample in a study of regulatory T cells in long-lasting Graves disease. From the multiplex PCR reads, TCRdb called clonotypes with MiXCR, one entry per CDR3 protein. The sample has hundreds of thousands of distinct CDR3 sequences, roughly a fifth seen once. The sample consisted of peripheral blood mononuclear cells (PBMCs), taken when the disease was refractory, from a patient treated with antithyroid drugs. These receptors all come from a female donor with Graves disease. Each CDR3 is given with its conserved first and last residue. Each record gives: CDR3 length, V gene, J gene, CDR3 protein.

>13|TRBV7-6|TRBJ1-2
CASSDIDRVGYTF
>14|TRBV7-2|TRBJ1-1
CASSSARASTEAFF
>14|TRBV2|TRBJ1-4
CASIQGLGNEKLFF
>16|TRBV19|TRBJ1-1
CASSPDRGRVNTEAFF
>17|TRBV4-2|TRBJ1-6
CASSRGPVPLYNSPLHF
>14|TRBV30|TRBJ2-5
CAWSPGGAEETQYF
>18|TRBV7-6|TRBJ2-6
CASSLTVQPPSGANALTF
>16|TRBV28|TRBJ1-4
CASTGHSFGGNEKLFF
>15|TRBV12-3/TRBV12-4|TRBJ1-5
CASSKTGLSNQPQHF
>13|TRBV19|TRBJ1-4
CASSELMGEKLFF
>12|TRBV5-1|TRBJ2-4
CASSLVQFIQYF
>11|TRBV6-1|TRBJ1-2
CASMTGGGYTF
>15|TRBV10-1|TRBJ1-2
CASRVPPLFPYGYTF
>14|TRBV20-1|TRBJ2-7
CSARLGGSSYEQYF
>13|TRBV20-1|TRBJ2-7
CSARTSDSYEQYF
>15|TRBV12-3/TRBV12-4|TRBJ1-2
CASSLLAQEHYGYTF
>16|TRBV5-4|TRBJ1-1
CASSPLGVGINTEAFF
>13|TRBV9|TRBJ1-1
CASSVTGVTEAFF
>14|TRBV28|TRBJ2-5
CASFRARSQETQYF
>15|TRBV9|TRBJ2-7
CASSVGLAGVDEQYF
>14|TRBV24-1|TRBJ2-3
CATSDPGLVDTQYF
>16|TRBV6-1|TRBJ2-1
CASSASGTSYYNEQFF
>13|TRBV13|TRBJ1-6
CASSPPLGGPLHF
>16|TRBV28|TRBJ1-4
CASSRPRGATNEKLFF
>15|TRBV7-9|TRBJ1-1
CASSPTRGRNTEAFF
>15|TRBV11-2|TRBJ2-7
CASSRPPGQSYEQYF
>14|TRBV18|TRBJ2-7
CASSPLAGVYEQYF